The entry below gives a single T cell receptor (beta chain) sequence along with its context. Antigen: not known. The data stem from a study of PD-1 blockade in classical Hodgkin lymphoma. Overall study findings and caveats: Repertoire differences lack defined causes, possibly disease activity or prior therapy. Baseline TCR diversity was reportedly lower in newly diagnosed patients than healthy donors. Patients starting nivolumab under 1 year after ASCT were excluded. Before treatment, complete responders showed about the same diversity as newly diagnosed patients.

Assay used: immunoSEQ multiplex PCR; TCRdb lists only in-frame clones, some missing. The data contain tens of thousands of clones, nearly 90% of them singletons. Time point in this sample: cycle 4 day 1 (C4D1), after less than 7 weeks of nivolumab. Every patient had relapsed following autologous stem cell transplantation, and cohorts differed in brentuximab vedotin exposure. This CDR3 has 13 residues. Per the germline V gene, CDR1 is MDHEN and CDR2 is SYDVKM. V lost 5 bases to trimming and J lost 4 bases, with 11 bases between them. This sequence joins TRBV28 and TRBJ1-1; weak D call: TRBD1 (5 bases). The source was peripheral blood mononuclear cells (PBMCs), collected before the fourth cycle of nivolumab. The TCR comes from a human donor with classical Hodgkin lymphoma. CDR3 DNA sequence: TGTGCCAGCAGTGAAGGGGCGTTCACTGAAGCTTTCTTT. The encoded protein is CASSEGAFTEAFF. Full variable domain (rest looked up from reference TRBV28 and TRBJ1-1): DVKVTQSSRYLVKRTGEKVFLECVQDMDHENMFWYRQDPGLGLRLIYFSYDVKMKEKGDIPEGYSVSREKKERFSLILESASTNQTSMYLCASSEGAFTEAFFGQGTRLTVV.